What follows describes a single T cell receptor (beta chain). Its antigen is still unknown. No base quality values were provided; no much bigger clone lies one nucleotide off. This specimen comes from a study of OX40 agonist ivuxolimab in advanced cancers. For the study in its entirety: Ivuxolimab, which targeted the costimulatory receptor OX40 (CD134), was an agonistic, fully human IgG2 monoclonal antibody. Intravenous ivuxolimab was administered to patients every 2 weeks at six dose levels: 0.01, 0.1, 0.3, 1.5, 3 and 10 mg/kg. Among the 50 to 55 dose-escalation patients, about 19 had hepatocellular carcinoma, 15 or so melanoma, 9 renal cell carcinoma and 9 head and neck cancer. In the dose-escalation cohort, 75% to 90% of patients were male, and the mean age was 60 years with a range of about 20 to 80. Prior anti-PD-1, anti-PD-L1 or anti-CTLA-4 therapy was permitted, and checkpoint inhibitors had been received by roughly 42% of dose-escalation patients. Partial responses occurred in three dose-escalation patients, of whom one had hepatocellular carcinoma and two had cutaneous melanoma. The purpose of peripheral TCRbeta sequencing was to test whether ivuxolimab changed TCR sequence diversity and led to clonal T-cell expansion. The paper reports the monotherapy dose-escalation portion (N of about 56 patients) of the phase I ivuxolimab trial.

V has 5 bases trimmed and J has 7 bases trimmed; junction bases matching no gene number 11. CDR1 MNHEY and CDR2 SVGAGI are derived from the germline V gene. The CDR3 spans 15 residues, from the cysteine through the phenylalanine. CDR3 DNA only is kept here, 45 bases in frame from base 1. Overall results and qualifications from the work: Clonal expansion of both CD4+ and CD8+ blood T cells was observed from baseline to week 6 at doses 0.1 to 3.0 mg/kg. After ivuxolimab, expanded clones were on average more numerous among CD8+ T cells than among CD4+ T cells. In partial responders in the 0.1-3.0 mg/kg groups, normalized peripheral clonal expansion was found to be among the lowest, especially among CD8+ T cells. Low levels of normalized T-cell clonal expansion were also seen in some patients who did not respond. Antigen specificity was not determined for the clonally expanded peripheral T cells.

Genomic DNA was isolated from the sorted cells so that the TCRbeta CDR3 region could be sequenced. TCRbeta CDR3 regions were sequenced using the immunoSEQ Assay. TCRdb provides this immuneACCESS table in a form limited to in-frame rearrangements. Some clones are lacking; in checked studies, under half of them reflect an unresolved V gene, and why the rest are absent is not known. Across this sample there are 60,000 to 70,000 clones, with roughly 87% seen only once. 1.3% of the sample is held by the ten biggest clonotypes. The trial excluded patients who had a history of autoimmune disease or were on systemic immunosuppression. Peripheral blood for TCR sequencing was collected from all dose cohorts at baseline, on cycle 4 day 1, and on cycle 7 day 1. The samples were drawn from a first-in-human, open-label, multicenter phase I dose-escalation trial of ivuxolimab. Adults with locally advanced or metastatic melanoma, renal cell carcinoma, hepatocellular carcinoma or head and neck squamous cell carcinoma were enrolled in the trial. Before TCR sequencing, CD4+ T cells and CD8+ T cells were sorted from peripheral blood as separate populations.

Material: CD4+ or CD8+ T cells sorted from blood, obtained in a trial of the OX40 agonist ivuxolimab. The sequence joins TRBV6-5 to TRBJ1-5; the junction holds 7 bases that match TRBD1. This clonotype originated in an adult with an advanced solid tumor such as melanoma, head and neck, liver or kidney cancer. The DNA is as follows: TGTGCCAGCAGTGGAAACGGACAGGCCGGACAGCCCCAGCATTTT. Its product reads: CASSGNGQAGQPQHF.